Detailed here is one T cell receptor (beta chain). Its antigen is not identified. These data belong to a study of Ad26.COV2.S vaccination and SARS-CoV-2 variants. Study background: In the COV1001 trial, the donor was in the Ad26.COV2.S arm. Into the muscle, Ad26.COV2.S was dosed once or twice, 56 days apart. Study-wide results and limits: Reports say spike-specific CD8+ and CD4+ T cell responses covered substantial breadth after vaccination.

Produced via immunoSEQ multiplex PCR; TCRdb's table is partial and in-frame only. The table records some 290,000 clones, around four fifths of them present only once. CDR1 SGHDT and CDR2 YYEEEE come from the germline V gene. Trimming pared 5 bases from V and 4 bases from J, leaving 7 bases between. This CDR3 comprises 11 residues. The sample's treatment: roughly 18 received Ad26.COV2.S at low or high dose, single or two shots; roughly five received placebo; per-sample allocation not given. It was on day 63 after the first vaccine or placebo injection that samples were taken. The chain carries TRBV5-6 and TRBJ2-7; D is unclear. This clonotype originated in a person between 18 and 60 years old who received the Ad26.COV2.S COVID-19 vaccine or a placebo. Material: peripheral blood, obtained in a trial of Ad26.COV2.S vaccine versus placebo. The CDR3 DNA sequence: TGTGCCAGCAGTTCTGTATACGAGCAGTACTTC. This gives the protein CASSSVYEQYF.